This T cell receptor (beta chain) is drawn from a study of cytotoxic CD8 clonotypes in ibrutinib-treated CLL. Study-level information: Results showed approximately 25 partial and 2 complete responses; following median roughly 70 months, approximately 14 remained remitted, approximately 12 advanced. Investigators collected response samples after a median around twelve months of treatment, range 6 to 36.

Comments on this clone: Its antigen is still unknown.

Target depth was 1 in 200,000 to 1 in 1 million T cells, about 10x per clonotype. The data were produced by immunoSEQ multiplex PCR, yet TCRdb's version contains in-frame clones alone and is incomplete. The sample contains around 40,000 clones, about 70% of which appear only once. Germline V gene data show CDR1 as SGDLS and CDR2 as YYNGEE. Germline trimming cut 4 bases from V and 7 bases from J; bases unmatched to any gene: 16. The CDR3 runs 16 residues. General study points: The study found baseline clonality above age-matched healthy donors, tracking circulating CD8+ T-cell counts.

The source was PBMCs, collected at disease progression, from a patient treated with ibrutinib. The rearrangement uses TRBV9 and TRBJ1-2; 7 bases fit TRBD1. This TCR was sampled from a human donor with chronic lymphocytic leukemia. CDR3 in DNA: TGTGCCAGCAGCAGGATTCCTAAACCGGGACAGCTTGGCTACACCTTC. Translation: CASSRIPKPGQLGYTF.